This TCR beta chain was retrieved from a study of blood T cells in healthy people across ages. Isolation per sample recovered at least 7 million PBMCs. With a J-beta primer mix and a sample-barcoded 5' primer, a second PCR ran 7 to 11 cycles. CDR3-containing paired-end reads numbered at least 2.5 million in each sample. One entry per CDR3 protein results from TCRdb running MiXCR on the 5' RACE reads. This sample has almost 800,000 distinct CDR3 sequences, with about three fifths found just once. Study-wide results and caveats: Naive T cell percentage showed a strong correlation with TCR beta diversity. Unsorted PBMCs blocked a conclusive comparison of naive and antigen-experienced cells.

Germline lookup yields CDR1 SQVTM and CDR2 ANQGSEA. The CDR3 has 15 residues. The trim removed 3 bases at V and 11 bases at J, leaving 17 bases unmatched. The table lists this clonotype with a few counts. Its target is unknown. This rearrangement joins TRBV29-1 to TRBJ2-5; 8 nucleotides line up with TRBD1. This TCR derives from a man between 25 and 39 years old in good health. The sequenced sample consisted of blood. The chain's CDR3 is CSVDNRRQGTSEQYF. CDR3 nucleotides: TGCAGCGTTGATAACCGGAGACAGGGGACGAGTGAGCAGTACTTC.